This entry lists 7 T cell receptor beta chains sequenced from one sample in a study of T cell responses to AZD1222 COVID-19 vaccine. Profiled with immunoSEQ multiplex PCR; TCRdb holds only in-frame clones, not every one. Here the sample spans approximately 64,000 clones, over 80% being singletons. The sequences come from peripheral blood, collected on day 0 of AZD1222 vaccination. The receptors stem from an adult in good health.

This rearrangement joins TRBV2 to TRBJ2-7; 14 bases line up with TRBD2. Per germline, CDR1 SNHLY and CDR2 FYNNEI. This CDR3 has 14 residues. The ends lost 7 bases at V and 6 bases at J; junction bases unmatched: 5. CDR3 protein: CASIRLAGGSEQYF. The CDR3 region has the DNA TGTGCCAGCATCAGACTAGCGGGGGGGAGCGAGCAGTACTTC.

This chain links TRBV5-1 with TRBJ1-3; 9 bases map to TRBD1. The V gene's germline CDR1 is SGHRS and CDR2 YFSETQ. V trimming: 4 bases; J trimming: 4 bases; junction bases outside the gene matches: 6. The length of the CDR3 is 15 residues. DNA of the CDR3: TGCGCCAGCAGCCGGGGACAGGGCAACGGAAACACCATATATTTT. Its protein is CASSRGQGNGNTIYF. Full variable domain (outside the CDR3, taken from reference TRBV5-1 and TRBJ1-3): KAGVTQTPRYLIKTRGQQVTLSCSPISGHRSVSWYQQTPGQGLQFLFEYFSETQRNKGNFPGRFSGRQFSNSRSEMNVSTLELGDSALYLCASSRGQGNGNTIYFGEGSWLTVV.

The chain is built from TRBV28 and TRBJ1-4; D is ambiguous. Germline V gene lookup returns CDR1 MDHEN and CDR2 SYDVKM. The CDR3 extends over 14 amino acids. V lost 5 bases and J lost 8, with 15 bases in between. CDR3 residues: CASSRLSVGEKLFF. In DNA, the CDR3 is TGTGCCAGCAGTCGCCTATCCGTGGGCGAAAAACTGTTTTTT. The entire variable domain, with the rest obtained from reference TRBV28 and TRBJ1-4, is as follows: DVKVTQSSRYLVKRTGEKVFLECVQDMDHENMFWYRQDPGLGLRLIYFSYDVKMKEKGDIPEGYSVSREKKERFSLILESASTNQTSMYLCASSRLSVGEKLFFGSGTQLSVL.

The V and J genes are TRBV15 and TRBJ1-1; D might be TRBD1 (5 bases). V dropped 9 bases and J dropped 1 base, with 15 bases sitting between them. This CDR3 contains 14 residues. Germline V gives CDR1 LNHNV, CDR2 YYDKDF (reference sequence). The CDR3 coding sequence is TGTGCCACTATGACGGGGGTGCAGAACACTGAAGCTTTCTTT. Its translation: CATMTGVQNTEAFF.

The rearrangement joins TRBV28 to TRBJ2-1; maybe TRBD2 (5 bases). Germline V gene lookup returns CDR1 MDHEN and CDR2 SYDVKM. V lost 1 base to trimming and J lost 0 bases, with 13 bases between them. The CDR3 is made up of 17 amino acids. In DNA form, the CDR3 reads TGTGCCAGCAGTTTATTTAGCGTCGATAGCTCCTACAATGAGCAGTTCTTC. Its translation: CASSLFSVDSSYNEQFF.

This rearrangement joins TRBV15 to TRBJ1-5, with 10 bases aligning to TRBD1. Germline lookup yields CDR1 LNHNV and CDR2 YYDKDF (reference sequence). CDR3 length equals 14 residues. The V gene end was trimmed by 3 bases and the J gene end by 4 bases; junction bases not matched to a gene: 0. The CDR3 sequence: CATSRGQGNQPQHF. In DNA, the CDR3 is TGTGCCACCAGCAGGGGACAGGGGAATCAGCCCCAGCATTTT. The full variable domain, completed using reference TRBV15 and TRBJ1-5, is DAMVIQNPRYQVTQFGKPVTLSCSQTLNHNVMYWYQQKSSQAPKLLFHYYDKDFNNEADTPDNFQSRRPNTSFCFLDIRSPGLGDTAMYLCATSRGQGNQPQHFGDGTRLSIL.

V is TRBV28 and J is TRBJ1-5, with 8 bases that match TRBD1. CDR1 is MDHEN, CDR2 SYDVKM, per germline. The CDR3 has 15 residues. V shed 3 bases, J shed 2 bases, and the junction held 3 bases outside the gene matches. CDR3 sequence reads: CASSFQTGGNQPQHF. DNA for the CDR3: TGTGCCAGCAGTTTCCAGACAGGGGGCAATCAGCCCCAGCATTTT.